A single TCR beta chain is shown here with its context. The antigen is not known. The sample is drawn from a study of T cell repertoires in cytomegalovirus infection. In TCRdb, the reads were re-called with MiXCR into one record per CDR3 protein. The sample shows approximately 470,000 distinct CDR3 sequences, roughly 46% of them seen only once. Germline-derived CDR1 and CDR2 are DFQATT and SNEGSKA (reference sequence). The J segment lost 2 bases and the V segment lost 6 bases, leaving 5 bases of the junction unmatched. There are 15 residues in the CDR3. The starting material was cultured PBMCs, obtained from culture after CMV antigen stimulation. The V gene is TRBV20-1, the J gene TRBJ2-7; TRBD2 matches 15 bases. The sequence was collected from a human donor in good health (CMV status not recorded). Some clones in this sample may be carry-over from other donors' samples. CDR3 loop: CSAGTSGRLAYEQYF. Written as DNA, the CDR3 is TGCAGTGCCGGGACTAGCGGGAGGCTTGCCTACGAGCAGTACTTC.